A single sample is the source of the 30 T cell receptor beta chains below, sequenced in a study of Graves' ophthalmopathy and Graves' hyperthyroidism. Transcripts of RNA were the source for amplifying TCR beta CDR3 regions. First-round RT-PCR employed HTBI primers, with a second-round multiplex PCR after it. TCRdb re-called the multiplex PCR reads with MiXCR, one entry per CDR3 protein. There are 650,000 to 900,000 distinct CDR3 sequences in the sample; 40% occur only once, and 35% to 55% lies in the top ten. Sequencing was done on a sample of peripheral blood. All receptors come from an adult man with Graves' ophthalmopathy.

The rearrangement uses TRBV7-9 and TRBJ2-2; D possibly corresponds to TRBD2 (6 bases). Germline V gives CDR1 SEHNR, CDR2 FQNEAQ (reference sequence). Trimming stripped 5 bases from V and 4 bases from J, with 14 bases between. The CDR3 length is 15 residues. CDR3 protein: CASSPAGKSTGELFF. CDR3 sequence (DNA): TGTGCCAGCAGCCCGGCGGGAAAGAGCACCGGGGAGCTGTTTTTT.

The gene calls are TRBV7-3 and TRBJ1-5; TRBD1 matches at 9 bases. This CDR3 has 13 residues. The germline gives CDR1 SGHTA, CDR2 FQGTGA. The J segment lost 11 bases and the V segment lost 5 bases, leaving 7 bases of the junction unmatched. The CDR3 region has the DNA TGTGCCAGCAGCACGGGACAGGGAGAGACCCAGCATTTT. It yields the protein CASSTGQGETQHF.

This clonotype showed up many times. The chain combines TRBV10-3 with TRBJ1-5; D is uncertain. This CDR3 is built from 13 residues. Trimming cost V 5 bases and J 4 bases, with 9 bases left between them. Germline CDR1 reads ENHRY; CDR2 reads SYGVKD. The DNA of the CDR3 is TGTGCCATCAGTAGAACAGAGAATCAGCCCCAGCATTTT. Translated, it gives CAISRTENQPQHF.

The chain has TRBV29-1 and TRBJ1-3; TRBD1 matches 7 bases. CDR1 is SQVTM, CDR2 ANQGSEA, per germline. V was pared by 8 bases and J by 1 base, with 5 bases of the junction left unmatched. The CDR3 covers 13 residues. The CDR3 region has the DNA TGCAGCAGTGGGGACAGATCTGGAAACACCATATATTTT. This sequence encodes CSSGDRSGNTIYF.

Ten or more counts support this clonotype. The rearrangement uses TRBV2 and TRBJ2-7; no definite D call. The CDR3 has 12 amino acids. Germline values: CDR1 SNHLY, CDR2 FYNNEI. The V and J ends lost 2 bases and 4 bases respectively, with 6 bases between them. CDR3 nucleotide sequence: TGTGCCAGCAGTGAAAAAGGTTACGAGCAGTACTTC. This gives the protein CASSEKGYEQYF.

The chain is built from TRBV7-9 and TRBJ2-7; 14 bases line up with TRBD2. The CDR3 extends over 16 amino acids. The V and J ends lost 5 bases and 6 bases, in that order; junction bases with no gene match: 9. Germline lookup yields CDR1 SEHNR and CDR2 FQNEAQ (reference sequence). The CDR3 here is CASSQTGTSGSVEQYF. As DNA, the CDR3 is TGTGCCAGCAGCCAAACAGGGACTAGCGGGAGTGTCGAGCAGTACTTC. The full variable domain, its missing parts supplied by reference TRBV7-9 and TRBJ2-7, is DTGVSQNPRHKITKRGQNVTFRCDPISEHNRLYWYRQTLGQGPEFLTYFQNEAQLEKSRLLSDRFSAERPKGSFSTLEIQRTEQGDSAMYLCASSQTGTSGSVEQYFGPGTRLTVT.

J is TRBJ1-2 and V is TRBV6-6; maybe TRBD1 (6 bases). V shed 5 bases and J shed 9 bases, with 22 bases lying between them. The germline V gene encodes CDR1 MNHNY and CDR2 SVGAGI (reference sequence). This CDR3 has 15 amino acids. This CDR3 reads CASSEGRGRGPSYTF. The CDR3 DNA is TGTGCCAGCAGTGAAGGACGTGGCAGGGGCCCCAGCTACACCTTC.

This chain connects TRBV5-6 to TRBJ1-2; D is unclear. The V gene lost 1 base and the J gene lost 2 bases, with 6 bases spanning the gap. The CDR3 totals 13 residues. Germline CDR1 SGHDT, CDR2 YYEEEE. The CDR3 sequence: CASSLFGNYGYTF. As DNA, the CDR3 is TGTGCCAGCAGCTTGTTTGGCAACTATGGCTACACCTTC.

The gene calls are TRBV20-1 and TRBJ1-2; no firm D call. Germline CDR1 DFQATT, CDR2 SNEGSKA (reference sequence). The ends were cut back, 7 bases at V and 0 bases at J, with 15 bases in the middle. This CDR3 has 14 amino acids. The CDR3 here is CSVPLDYTNYGYTF. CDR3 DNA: TGCAGTGTTCCATTGGACTATACTAACTATGGCTACACCTTC.

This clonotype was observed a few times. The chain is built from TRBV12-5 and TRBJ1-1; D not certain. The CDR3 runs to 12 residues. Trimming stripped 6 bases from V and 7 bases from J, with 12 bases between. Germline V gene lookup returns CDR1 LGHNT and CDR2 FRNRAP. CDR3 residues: CASGRGAGEAFF. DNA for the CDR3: TGTGCTAGTGGCCGGGGTGCCGGTGAAGCTTTCTTT.

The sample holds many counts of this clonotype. The CDR3 DNA is TGCAGTGCTAGGGCCGGGAGAGAGACCCAGTACTTC. Its translation is CSARAGRETQYF. The chain links TRBV20-1 to TRBJ2-5; a weak D match, TRBD2 (6 bases). The CDR3 runs 12 residues. V lost 3 bases to trimming and J lost 4 bases, with 9 bases between them. The germline CDR1 and CDR2 sequences are DFQATT and SNEGSKA (reference sequence).

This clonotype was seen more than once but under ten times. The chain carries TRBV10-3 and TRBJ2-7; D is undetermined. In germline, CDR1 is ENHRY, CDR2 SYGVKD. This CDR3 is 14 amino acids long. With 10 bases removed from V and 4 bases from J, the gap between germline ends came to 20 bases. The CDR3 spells CASSAPSTPYEQYF. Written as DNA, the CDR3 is TGTGCCAGCAGCGCGCCGTCTACTCCGTACGAGCAGTACTTC.

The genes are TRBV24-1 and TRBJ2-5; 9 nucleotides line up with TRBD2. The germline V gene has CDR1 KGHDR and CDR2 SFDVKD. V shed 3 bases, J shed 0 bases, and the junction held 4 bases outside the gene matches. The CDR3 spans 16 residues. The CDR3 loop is CATSDPRGGYQETQYF. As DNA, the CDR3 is TGTGCCACCAGTGATCCGCGGGGGGGATACCAAGAGACCCAGTACTTC.

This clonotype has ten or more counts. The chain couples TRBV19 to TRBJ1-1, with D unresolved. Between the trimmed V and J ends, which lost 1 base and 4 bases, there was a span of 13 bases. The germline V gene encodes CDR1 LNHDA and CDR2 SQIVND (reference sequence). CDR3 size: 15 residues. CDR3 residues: CASSIGAYTGTEAFF. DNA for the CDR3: TGTGCCAGTAGTATAGGGGCCTATACGGGCACTGAAGCTTTCTTT.

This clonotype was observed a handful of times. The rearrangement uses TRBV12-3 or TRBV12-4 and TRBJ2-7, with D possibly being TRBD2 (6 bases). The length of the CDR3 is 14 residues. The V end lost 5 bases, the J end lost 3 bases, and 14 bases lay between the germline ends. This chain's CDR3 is CASSPTMEGYEQYF. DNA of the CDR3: TGTGCCAGCAGTCCAACTATGGAGGGCTACGAGCAGTACTTC.

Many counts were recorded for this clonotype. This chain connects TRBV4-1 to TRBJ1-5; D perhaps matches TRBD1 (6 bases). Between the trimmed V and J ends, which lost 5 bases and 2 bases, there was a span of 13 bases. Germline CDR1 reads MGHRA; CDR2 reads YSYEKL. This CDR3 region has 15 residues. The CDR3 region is CASSGGRAGNQPQHF. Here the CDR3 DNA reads TGCGCCAGCAGCGGGGGGCGGGCAGGCAATCAGCCCCAGCATTTT.

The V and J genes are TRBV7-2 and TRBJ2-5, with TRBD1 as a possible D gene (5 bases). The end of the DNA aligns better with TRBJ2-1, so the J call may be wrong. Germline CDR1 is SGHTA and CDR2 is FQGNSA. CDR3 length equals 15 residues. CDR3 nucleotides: TGTGCCAGCAGCGCTCAGGGTGGGTTTTACAATGAGCAGTTCTTC. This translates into CASSAQGGFYNEQFF.

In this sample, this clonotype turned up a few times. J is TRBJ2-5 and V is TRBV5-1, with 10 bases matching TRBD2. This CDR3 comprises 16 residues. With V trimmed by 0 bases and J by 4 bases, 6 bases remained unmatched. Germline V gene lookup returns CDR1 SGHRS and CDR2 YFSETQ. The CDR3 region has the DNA TGCGCCAGCAGCTTGGCGAGCGGGAGGGCCCGAGAGACCCAGTACTTC. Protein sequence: CASSLASGRARETQYF. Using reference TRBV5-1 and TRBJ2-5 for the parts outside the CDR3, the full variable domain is KAGVTQTPRYLIKTRGQQVTLSCSPISGHRSVSWYQQTPGQGLQFLFEYFSETQRNKGNFPGRFSGRQFSNSRSEMNVSTLELGDSALYLCASSLASGRARETQYFGPGTRLLVL.

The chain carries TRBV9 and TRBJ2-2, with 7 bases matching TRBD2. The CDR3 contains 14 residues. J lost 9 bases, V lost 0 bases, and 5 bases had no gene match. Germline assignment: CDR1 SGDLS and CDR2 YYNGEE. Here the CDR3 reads CASSVVGLPRELFF. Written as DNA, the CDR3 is TGTGCCAGCAGCGTAGTGGGACTACCACGGGAGCTGTTTTTT.

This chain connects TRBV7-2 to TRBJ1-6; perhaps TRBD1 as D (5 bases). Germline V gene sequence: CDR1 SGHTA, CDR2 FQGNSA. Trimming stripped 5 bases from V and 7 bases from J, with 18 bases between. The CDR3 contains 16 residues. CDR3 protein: CASSLTGPGLNSPLHF. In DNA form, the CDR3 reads TGTGCCAGCAGCCTAACCGGTCCGGGGCTAAATTCACCCCTCCACTTT.

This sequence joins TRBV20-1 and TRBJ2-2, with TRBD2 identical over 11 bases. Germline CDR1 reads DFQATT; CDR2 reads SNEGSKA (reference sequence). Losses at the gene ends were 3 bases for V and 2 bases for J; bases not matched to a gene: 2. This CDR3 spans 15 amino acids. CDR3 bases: TGCAGTGCTAGCGGGACTAGCGGCAACACCGGGGAGCTGTTTTTT. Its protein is CSASGTSGNTGELFF.

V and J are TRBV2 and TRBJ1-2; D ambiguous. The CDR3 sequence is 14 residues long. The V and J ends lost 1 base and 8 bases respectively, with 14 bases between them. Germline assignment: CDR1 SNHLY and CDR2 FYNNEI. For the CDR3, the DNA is TGTGCCAGCAGTGAAGTTCGGCACCCGCGGGGCTACACCTTC. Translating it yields CASSEVRHPRGYTF.

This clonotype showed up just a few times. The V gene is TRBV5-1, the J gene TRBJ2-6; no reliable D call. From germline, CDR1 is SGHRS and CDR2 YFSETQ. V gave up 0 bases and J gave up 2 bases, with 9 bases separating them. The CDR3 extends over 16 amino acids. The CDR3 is CASSLAGSAGANVLTF. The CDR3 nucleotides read TGCGCCAGCAGCTTGGCCGGGTCGGCTGGGGCCAACGTCCTGACTTTC.

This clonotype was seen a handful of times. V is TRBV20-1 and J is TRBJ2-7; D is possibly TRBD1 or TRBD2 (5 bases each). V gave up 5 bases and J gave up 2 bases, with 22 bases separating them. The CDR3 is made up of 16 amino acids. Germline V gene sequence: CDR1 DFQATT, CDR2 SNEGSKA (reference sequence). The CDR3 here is CSADHSGTDLTYEQYF. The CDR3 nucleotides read TGCAGTGCTGATCATTCCGGGACCGATCTTACCTACGAGCAGTACTTC.

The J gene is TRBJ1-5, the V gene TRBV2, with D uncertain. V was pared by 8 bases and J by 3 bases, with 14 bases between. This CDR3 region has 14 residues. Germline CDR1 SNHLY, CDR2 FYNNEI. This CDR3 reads CASSLQPNNQPQHF. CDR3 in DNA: TGTGCCAGCTCACTCCAGCCGAACAATCAGCCCCAGCATTTT.

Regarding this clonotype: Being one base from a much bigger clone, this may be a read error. This chain's CDR3 is CASSPAGSGQPQHF. The DNA for the CDR3 is TGTGCCAGTAGCCCGGCAGGGTCGGGGCAGCCCCAGCATTTT. This sequence joins TRBV7-9 and TRBJ1-5, with TRBD1 as a possible D gene (5 bases). Trimming left V 9 bases short and J 7 bases short, with 19 bases between. Germline values: CDR1 SEHNR, CDR2 FQNEAQ (reference sequence). The CDR3 is made up of 14 amino acids.

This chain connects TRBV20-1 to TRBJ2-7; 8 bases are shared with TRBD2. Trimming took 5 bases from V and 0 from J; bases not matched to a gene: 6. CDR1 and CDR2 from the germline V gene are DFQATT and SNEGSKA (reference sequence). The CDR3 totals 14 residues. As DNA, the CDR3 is TGCAGTGCTGATGAGCGGGAGCACTCCTACGAGCAGTACTTC. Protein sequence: CSADEREHSYEQYF.

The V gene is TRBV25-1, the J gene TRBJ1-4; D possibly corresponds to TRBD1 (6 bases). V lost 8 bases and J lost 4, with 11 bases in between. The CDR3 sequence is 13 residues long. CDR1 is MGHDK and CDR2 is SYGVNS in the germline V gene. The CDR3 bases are TGTGCCAGCTTAGGACAGAATAATGAAAAACTGTTTTTT. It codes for CASLGQNNEKLFF.

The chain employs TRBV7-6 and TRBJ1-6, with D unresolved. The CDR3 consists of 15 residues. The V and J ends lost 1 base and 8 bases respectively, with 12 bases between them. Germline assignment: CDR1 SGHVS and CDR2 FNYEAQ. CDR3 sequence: CASSLGGRADSPLHF. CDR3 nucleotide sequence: TGTGCCAGCAGCTTAGGTGGGAGAGCAGATTCACCCCTCCACTTT.

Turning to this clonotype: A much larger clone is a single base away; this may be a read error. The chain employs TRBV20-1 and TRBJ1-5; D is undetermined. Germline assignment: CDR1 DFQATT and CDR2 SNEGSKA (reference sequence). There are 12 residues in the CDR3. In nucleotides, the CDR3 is TGCAGTGATAGAGATCGTACTCAGCCCCAGCATTTT. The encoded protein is CSDRDRTQPQHF.